The source of this TCR beta chain is a study of shared clonotypes between healthy human individuals. The table came from immunoSEQ multiplex PCR; TCRdb's copy has only in-frame clones and leaves some out. The profile covers roughly 2.2 million clones, with around 92% appearing a single time and around 0.35% taken by the ten largest. Germline V CDR1 and CDR2: SGHRS, YFSETQ. The CDR3 runs 14 residues. V lost 4 bases to trimming and J lost 6 bases, with 16 bases between them. Findings of the study overall: Sorted-subset sequencing was shown by rarefaction to be incomplete despite large depth.

As for this clone: Its antigen is not identified.

Source material: naive CD4+ T cells from PBMCs. Stated subset: CD45RA+ positively selected. The source of this sequence is a man aged 18 to 30 in good health. Some clones in this sample may be carry-over from other donors' samples. The rearrangement links TRBV5-1 to TRBJ1-1, with D possibly being TRBD1 (6 bases). The CDR3 spells CASSNPQGSPEAFF. Here the CDR3 DNA reads TGCGCCAGCAGCAACCCCCAGGGGTCCCCTGAAGCTTTCTTT.